This T cell receptor (beta chain) came from a study of T cells in Graves' hyperthyroidism and ophthalmopathy. Overall study results and limits: A model using 13 V-J features told ophthalmopathy apart from stable hyperthyroidism. Clonotypes that were expanded in thyroid above 0.001 mostly appeared in blood too.

CDR1 is MNHNS and CDR2 is SASEGT in the germline V gene. Trimming cost V 2 bases and J 5 bases, with 13 bases left between them. The CDR3 spans 14 residues. Patients having uncontrolled infection, another autoimmune disease, pregnancy or lactation were not included. The PBMCs were taken from over 9.5 ml of fresh peripheral blood. There were TCR beta CDR3 regions amplified from RNA transcripts. First-round RT-PCR with HTBI primers amplified the TCR CDR3 region. TCRdb reprocessed the multiplex PCR reads via MiXCR and lists one record per CDR3 protein. The sample contains over 150,000 distinct CDR3 sequences, approximately 16% of which appear only once. As for this clonotype: Its antigen remains unidentified.

The sequencing input was blood. This chain uses TRBV6-1 with TRBJ2-7; D perhaps matches TRBD1 (5 bases). This TCR was sampled from a woman between 50 and 59 years old with Graves' hyperthyroidism. In DNA form, the CDR3 reads TGTGCCAGCAGTGAACACCTGATAGGGGACGAGCAGTACTTC. It encodes CASSEHLIGDEQYF.